This T cell receptor beta chain was found in a study of early T cells in non-severe SARS-CoV-2 infection. At the level of the study: Chains were not paired, and sequencing was done on bulk RNA from unsorted whole blood. General observations from the study: Matching with VDJdb favored anti-spike CD8 responses (missing private and CD4 specificities).

Individually, cDNA molecules had unique molecular identifiers attached to them. TCRdb analysed the 5' RACE reads with MiXCR anew, one entry per CDR3 protein. The sample consists of under 70,000 distinct CDR3 sequences, around a tenth of them appearing once. This clonotype occurred many times. Its antigen is as yet unknown. Trimming removed 6 bases from V and 2 bases from J, with 18 bases in between. In germline, CDR1 is DFQATT, CDR2 SNEGSKA (reference sequence). The CDR3 consists of 15 residues. This TCR came from an adult who was a healthcare worker with PCR-confirmed SARS-CoV-2 infection or an uninfected control (not recorded which). The rearrangement joins TRBV20-1 to TRBJ2-3; D is ambiguous. The specimen sequenced was whole blood. This chain's CDR3 is CSAPGLSPFTDTQYF. As DNA, the CDR3 is TGCAGTGCCCCTGGGCTCAGTCCCTTCACAGATACGCAGTATTTT.